These 2 T cell receptor beta chains originate from one sample sequenced in a study of blood T cell repertoires in COVID-19. Sequenced by immunoSEQ multiplex PCR; TCRdb stores in-frame clones only, minus some. The sample has about 410,000 clones, 90% seen once. Sample: PBMCs or T cells enriched from blood (not recorded which). All receptors derive from a man younger than 35 who had recovered from COVID-19.

This chain links TRBV5-4 with TRBJ1-5; a weak D match, TRBD1 (6 bases). V shed 4 bases and J shed 6 bases, with 23 bases lying between them. The CDR3 runs 17 residues. From germline, CDR1 is SGHNT and CDR2 YYREEE (reference sequence). CDR3 DNA: TGTGCCAGCAGCCTCATGACCGGGACAACGATGTCTCAGCCCCAGCATTTT. Its translation: CASSLMTGTTMSQPQHF.

The chain combines TRBV24-1 with TRBJ1-5, with 10 nucleotides matching TRBD1. This CDR3 contains 16 residues. The trim removed 5 bases at V and 3 bases at J, leaving 6 bases unmatched. CDR1 and CDR2 from the germline V gene are KGHDR and SFDVKD. CDR3 amino acids: CATSAGDRGYNQPQHF. Here the CDR3 DNA reads TGTGCCACCAGTGCGGGGGACAGGGGATACAATCAGCCCCAGCATTTT.